Sequencing of this T cell receptor (beta chain) was carried out in a study of shared clonotypes between healthy human individuals. The CDR3 loop spans 15 amino acids. V lost 11 bases and J lost 0; bases outside the gene matches: 7. In germline, CDR1 is SNHLY, CDR2 FYNNEI. Study processing details: As immunoSEQ supplied junction-only sequences (without quality scores), filtering differed. The assay was immunoSEQ multiplex PCR, and TCRdb's table has in-frame clones only and misses some. From that table come the V and J calls and clone size; the DNA was used to work out D and trimming. The sample yields about 1.1 million clones, 70% to 85% seen once.

This rearrangement joins TRBV2 to TRBJ1-3; TRBD1 aligns across 10 bases. Sequencing was performed on memory CD4+ T cells from PBMCs. The subset was: CD45RA-negative fraction. This clonotype was sampled from a man between 18 and 35 years old in good health. Some clones in this sample may be carry-over from other donors' samples. The chain's CDR3 is CAGGQGLLSGNTIYF. CDR3 bases: TGTGCCGGGGGACAGGGGTTACTCTCTGGAAACACCATATATTTT.